The 28 T cell receptor beta chains listed next were all sequenced from one sample in a study of T cells in Graves' hyperthyroidism and ophthalmopathy. The investigators amplified TCR beta CDR3 regions from RNA transcripts. Researchers ran a first-round RT-PCR on the TCR CDR3 using the HTBI primer set. TCRdb ran MiXCR on the multiplex PCR reads and lists one entry per CDR3 protein. The sample contains 500,000 to 650,000 distinct CDR3 sequences, around 15% of which appear only once. Source material: blood. These receptor sequences come from a woman aged 45-59 years with Graves' ophthalmopathy.

This clonotype was seen at least ten times. The chain couples TRBV20-1 to TRBJ2-5, with D unresolved. The germline gives CDR1 DFQATT, CDR2 SNEGSKA (reference sequence). CDR3 length: 12 residues. The germline V and J ends were trimmed by 0 bases and 5 bases, with 7 bases remaining between them. In DNA, the CDR3 is TGCAGTGCTAGAGATCGTCTGGAGACCCAGTACTTC. This codes for CSARDRLETQYF.

This clonotype occurred many times. The chain uses TRBV2 and TRBJ2-1; 10 nucleotides align to TRBD2. The CDR3 has 14 amino acids. CDR1 and CDR2 from the germline V gene are SNHLY and FYNNEI. V lost 2 bases to trimming and J lost 10 bases; unmatched junction nucleotides: 5. CDR3 region: CASSESTSGTEQFF. CDR3 nucleotides: TGTGCCAGCAGTGAAAGTACTAGCGGGACCGAGCAGTTCTTC. Full variable domain (rest looked up from reference TRBV2 and TRBJ2-1): EPEVTQTPSHQVTQMGQEVILRCVPISNHLYFYWYRQILGQKVEFLVSFYNNEISEKSEIFDDQFSVERPDGSNFTLKIRSTKLEDSAMYFCASSESTSGTEQFFGPGTRLTVL.

Ten or more counts support this clonotype. V usage is TRBV7-2 and J usage is TRBJ1-2; D may be TRBD1 (5 bases). Trimming removed 5 bases from V and 8 bases from J, with 18 bases in between. The CDR3 extends over 14 amino acids. Looked up from germline, CDR1 is SGHTA and CDR2 is FQGNSA. The chain's CDR3 is CASSRDSPSGGYTF. The CDR3 nucleotides are TGTGCCAGCAGCCGGGACTCCCCCTCAGGGGGCTACACCTTC.

This clonotype was found many times. The V call is TRBV9, the J call TRBJ1-2; no definite D call. V lost 0 bases and J lost 4, with 7 bases in between. This CDR3 is built from 13 residues. Germline CDR1 reads SGDLS; CDR2 reads YYNGEE. In nucleotides, the CDR3 is TGTGCCAGCAGCGTAGTAGTCGGCTATGGCTACACCTTC. It yields the protein CASSVVVGYGYTF.

This clonotype was counted only a few times. The chain has TRBV5-4 and TRBJ2-7; 8 bases fit TRBD2. This CDR3 contains 14 residues. The V and J ends lost 4 bases and 7 bases, in that order; junction bases with no gene match: 10. Germline V CDR1 and CDR2: SGHNT, YYREEE (reference sequence). CDR3 sequence reads: CASSPAAGVGEQYF. CDR3 coding DNA: TGTGCCAGCAGCCCGGCAGCGGGAGTGGGTGAGCAGTACTTC. The variable domain in full, completed from reference TRBV5-4 and TRBJ2-7, reads ETGVTQSPTHLIKTRGQQVTLRCSSQSGHNTVSWYQQALGQGPQFIFQYYREEENGRGNFPPRFSGLQFPNYSSELNVNALELDDSALYLCASSPAAGVGEQYFGPGTRLTVT.

This clonotype has just a few counts. The J gene is TRBJ2-2, the V gene TRBV29-1; 10 nucleotides align to TRBD2. The CDR3 has 16 residues. With 7 bases clipped from V and 1 base from J, the junction kept 9 bases outside the gene matches. Germline values: CDR1 SQVTM, CDR2 ANQGSEA. CDR3 loop: CSANRGLAENTGELFF. In DNA form, the CDR3 reads TGCAGCGCCAACCGCGGACTAGCGGAGAACACCGGGGAGCTGTTTTTT.

The sample holds many counts of this clonotype. The rearrangement uses TRBV6-1 and TRBJ1-5; TRBD1 matches 7 bases. Germline CDR1 is MNHNS and CDR2 is SASEGT. The junction had 15 bases not matched to a gene; V was cut back by 6 bases and J by 4 bases. The CDR3 runs 17 residues. CDR3 protein: CASRHDPNRGPNQPQHF. The CDR3 bases are TGTGCCAGCAGGCACGACCCCAACAGGGGCCCGAATCAGCCCCAGCATTTT.

In this sample, this clonotype turned up many times. The rearrangement joins TRBV7-9 to TRBJ2-7, with D tentatively TRBD2 (5 bases). Germline V lookup: CDR1 SEHNR, CDR2 FQNEAQ (reference sequence). The CDR3 spans 14 residues. The V end lost 5 bases, the J end lost 2 bases, and 13 bases lay between the germline ends. The CDR3 DNA reads TGTGCCAGCAGCACACGGGATCGACCCTACGAGCAGTACTTC. Translating gives CASSTRDRPYEQYF.

This clonotype showed up just a few times. The J gene is TRBJ1-6, the V gene TRBV7-9, with D hard to call. Germline V gene data show CDR1 as SEHNR and CDR2 as FQNEAQ (reference sequence). V was shortened by 5 bases and J by 7 bases, with 6 bases between the two germline ends. The CDR3 contains 12 residues. The CDR3 coding sequence is TGTGCCAGCAGCACCGCCAATTCACCCCTCCACTTT. Its translation: CASSTANSPLHF.

This clonotype was seen at least ten times. The chain links TRBV9 to TRBJ2-7, with 12 bases fitting TRBD1. This CDR3 comprises 14 residues. Germline values: CDR1 SGDLS, CDR2 YYNGEE. Germline trimming cut 3 bases from V and 5 bases from J; bases unmatched to any gene: 3. The CDR3 DNA reads TGTGCCAGCAGCGCCGGGACAGGGGGCGACGAGCAGTACTTC. Translating it yields CASSAGTGGDEQYF. Using reference TRBV9 and TRBJ2-7 for the parts outside the CDR3, the full variable domain is DSGVTQTPKHLITATGQRVTLRCSPRSGDLSVYWYQQSLDQGLQFLIQYYNGEERAKGNILERFSAQQFPDLHSELNLSSLELGDSALYFCASSAGTGGDEQYFGPGTRLTVT.

This clonotype was counted at least ten times. V usage is TRBV2 and J usage is TRBJ2-3, with 9 bases lining up with TRBD2. J was trimmed by 5 bases and V by 8 bases; bases with no gene match: 11. Per germline, CDR1 SNHLY and CDR2 FYNNEI. This CDR3 is built from 15 residues. CDR3 nucleotides: TGTGCCAGCGGGCCCCTAGCGGGATCGGTAGATACGCAGTATTTT. Amino acid sequence: CASGPLAGSVDTQYF.

Many counts were recorded for this clonotype. V gene TRBV3-1 combines with J gene TRBJ1-3; D gene unclear. From germline, CDR1 is LGHDT and CDR2 YNNKEL (reference sequence). Trimming stripped 1 base from V and 0 bases from J, with 7 bases between. The CDR3 covers 15 residues. The CDR3 DNA reads as TGTGCCAGCAGCCAAGTGAGAAACTCTGGAAACACCATATATTTT. Translating gives CASSQVRNSGNTIYF. The variable domain in full, with the rest retrieved from reference TRBV3-1 and TRBJ1-3, is DTAVSQTPKYLVTQMGNDKSIKCEQNLGHDTMYWYKQDSKKFLKIMFSYNNKELIINETVPNRFSPKSPDKAHLNLHINSLELGDSAVYFCASSQVRNSGNTIYFGEGSWLTVV.

This clonotype was observed at least ten times. The chain couples TRBV20-1 to TRBJ1-1; 7 nucleotides match TRBD1. Trimming took 2 bases from V and 1 from J; bases not matched to a gene: 4. The CDR3 is 14 residues long. CDR1 and CDR2 (germline): DFQATT, SNEGSKA (reference sequence). The CDR3 spells CSARPGQQNTEAFF. DNA for the CDR3: TGCAGTGCTAGACCGGGACAGCAGAACACTGAAGCTTTCTTT.

At least ten counts were recorded for this clonotype. The chain uses TRBV19 and TRBJ2-1; tentative D call: TRBD1 (6 bases). The V gene's germline CDR1 is LNHDA and CDR2 SQIVND (reference sequence). This CDR3 has 15 residues. Trimming took 4 bases from V and 8 from J, leaving 18 bases between them. CDR3 coding DNA: TGTGCCAGTAGTACCCGGTGGGGGCAGGGGCATGAGCAGTTCTTC. This encodes CASSTRWGQGHEQFF.

This clonotype was seen at least ten times. CDR3 protein: CASSLGLTSSYEQYF. In nucleotides, the CDR3 is TGCGCCAGCAGCTTGGGACTTACGAGCTCCTACGAGCAGTACTTC. The rearrangement uses TRBV5-1 and TRBJ2-7; no definite D call. CDR1 and CDR2 (germline): SGHRS, YFSETQ. The CDR3 spans 15 residues. The V end was cut by 0 bases, the J end by 0 bases, with 10 bases between.

This clonotype was detected only a few times. This sequence joins TRBV9 and TRBJ2-1, with 9 bases that match TRBD2. The CDR3 runs 18 residues. Germline V gives CDR1 SGDLS, CDR2 YYNGEE. With V trimmed by 0 bases and J by 4 bases, 11 bases remained unmatched. The CDR3: CASSVGLKGLALYNEQFF. The CDR3, as DNA: TGTGCCAGCAGCGTAGGGCTTAAAGGACTAGCGTTGTACAATGAGCAGTTCTTC.

On this clonotype itself: This may be a read error: a much more frequent sequence differs by one nucleotide. The J gene is TRBJ2-3, the V gene TRBV30, with TRBD1 as a possible D gene (6 bases). Germline lookup yields CDR1 GTSNPN and CDR2 SVGIG (reference sequence). This CDR3 contains 15 residues. CDR3 region: CDWSVARGNTDTQYF. The CDR3 DNA reads TGTGACTGGAGTGTAGCCAGGGGAAACACAGATACGCAGTATTTT. The whole variable domain, remainder taken from reference TRBV30 and TRBJ2-3, is SQTIHQWPATLVQPVGSPLSLECTVEGTSNPNLYWYRQAAGRGLQLLFYSVGIGQISSEVPQNLSASRPQDRQFILSSKKLLLSDSGFYLCDWSVARGNTDTQYFGPGTRLTVL.

The chain employs TRBV29-1 and TRBJ2-7; D is perhaps TRBD2 (5 bases). The CDR3 sequence is 11 residues long. Trimming stripped 5 bases from V and 5 bases from J, with 10 bases between. Germline assignment: CDR1 SQVTM and CDR2 ANQGSEA. CDR3 protein: CSVNRDNEQYF. The DNA of the CDR3 is TGCAGCGTTAACCGGGATAACGAGCAGTACTTC.

This clonotype was detected ten times or more. The CDR3 reads CATSHQADNYNEQFF. In DNA, the CDR3 is TGTGCCACCTCCCACCAAGCGGACAACTACAATGAGCAGTTCTTC. The V and J genes are TRBV24-1 and TRBJ2-1; D possibly uses TRBD1 or TRBD2 (5 bases each). CDR3 length: 15 residues. Germline V CDR1 and CDR2: KGHDR, SFDVKD. The V and J ends lost 9 bases and 3 bases respectively, with 17 bases between them.

This clonotype was observed at least ten times. This chain uses TRBV2 with TRBJ2-3; 8 bases map to TRBD2. Per the germline V gene, CDR1 is SNHLY and CDR2 is FYNNEI. The J segment lost 4 bases and the V segment lost 9 bases, leaving 6 bases of the junction unmatched. This CDR3 has 13 residues. This CDR3 is CARGGLGADTQYF. CDR3 DNA: TGTGCCAGGGGGGGACTAGGGGCAGATACGCAGTATTTT.

This clonotype was detected ten times or more. V and J are TRBV11-1 and TRBJ1-1; no clear D. Germline loops: CDR1 SGHAT, CDR2 FQDESV (reference sequence). This CDR3 comprises 15 residues. V dropped 3 bases and J dropped 0 bases, with 11 bases sitting between them. The chain's CDR3 is CASSFRVTLNTEAFF. CDR3 DNA: TGTGCCAGCAGCTTTCGGGTGACACTGAACACTGAAGCTTTCTTT.

In DNA, the CDR3 is TGTGCCAGTAGTAACCCCCCCAGAGAATTGAACACTGAAGCTTTCTTT. It codes for CASSNPPRELNTEAFF. The rearrangement links TRBV19 to TRBJ1-1, with unresolved D. Between the trimmed V and J ends, which lost 4 bases and 0 bases, there was a span of 15 bases. The CDR3 length is 16 residues. CDR1 LNHDA and CDR2 SQIVND come from the germline V gene (reference sequence). Drawing the rest from reference TRBV19 and TRBJ1-1, the complete variable domain is DGGITQSPKYLFRKEGQNVTLSCEQNLNHDAMYWYRQDPGQGLRLIYYSQIVNDFQKGDIAEGYSVSREKKESFPLTVTSAQKNPTAFYLCASSNPPRELNTEAFFGQGTRLTVV.

The table lists this clonotype with many counts. The chain links TRBV11-1 to TRBJ2-1; weak D call: TRBD2 (5 bases). V lost 1 base to trimming and J lost 9 bases, with 10 bases between them. There are 13 residues in the CDR3. Per the germline V gene, CDR1 is SGHAT and CDR2 is FQDESV (reference sequence). This CDR3 is CASSLGDGVEQFF. CDR3 nucleotide sequence: TGTGCCAGCAGCTTAGGTGACGGGGTTGAGCAGTTCTTC.

This clonotype was counted ten times or more. J is TRBJ2-1 and V is TRBV24-1, with D possibly being TRBD2 (6 bases). The length of the CDR3 is 18 residues. Germline V gene data show CDR1 as KGHDR and CDR2 as SFDVKD. The V end was cut by 4 bases, the J end by 2 bases, with 20 bases between. CDR3 residues: CATSDPGLEGVAYNEQFF. The DNA of the CDR3 is TGTGCCACCAGTGACCCCGGGCTGGAGGGAGTAGCCTACAATGAGCAGTTCTTC.

This clonotype has at least ten counts. This chain uses TRBV3-1 with TRBJ2-1; no reliable D call. Trimming left V 1 base short and J 4 bases short, with 8 bases between. The germline CDR1 and CDR2 sequences are LGHDT and YNNKEL (reference sequence). The CDR3 has 14 amino acids. The CDR3 spells CASSQVNVYNEQFF. In DNA, the CDR3 is TGTGCCAGCAGCCAAGTGAATGTATACAATGAGCAGTTCTTC.

This clonotype was counted at least ten times. The chain is built from TRBV30 and TRBJ2-1; perhaps D is TRBD1 or TRBD2 (5 bases each). The CDR3 has 12 residues. Germline V gene sequence: CDR1 GTSNPN, CDR2 SVGIG (reference sequence). In nucleotides, the CDR3 is TGTGCACGGGACGGGGATCGGCGGGAGCAGTTCTTC. Translating gives CARDGDRREQFF.

The V call is TRBV12-3 or TRBV12-4, the J call TRBJ2-1; 8 nucleotides align to TRBD2. The CDR3 sequence is 12 residues long. V gave up 3 bases and J gave up 13 bases; unmatched junction bases: 5. CDR3 amino acids: CASSFLLAAQFF. The CDR3 region has the DNA TGTGCCAGCAGTTTCTTACTAGCGGCACAGTTCTTC.

V gene TRBV11-3 combines with J gene TRBJ2-1; 10 bases match TRBD2. Trimming cost V 4 bases and J 8 bases; bases outside gene matches: 11. Germline assignment: CDR1 SGHNT and CDR2 YENEEA. This CDR3 is built from 16 residues. The CDR3 loop reads CASSSRSGRAMDEQFF. The CDR3 bases are TGTGCCAGCAGCTCACGAAGCGGGAGGGCCATGGATGAGCAGTTCTTC.